This is a list of T cell receptor beta chains from one sample in a study of response to subunit inactivated influenza vaccine. TCRdb called the RT-PCR reads again in MiXCR, with one record for every CDR3 protein. The sample holds 450,000 to 600,000 distinct CDR3 sequences, about 15% seen once. Sequencing was performed on CD4+ T cells sorted from PBMCs, taken less than 30 months after vaccination. Source of these receptors: a man aged 50-75 years who received an inactivated influenza vaccine. CDR3s include the opening cysteine and the closing phenylalanine or tryptophan. D genes are given only for firm matches. The size entry is marked missing in some rows and otherwise reads once, few, many or a size class.

V: TRBV9
D: TRBD2
size: few
J: TRBJ2-1
CDR3: CASSVDSGNYNEQFF
DNA: TGTGCCAGCAGCGTAGACAGCGGGAACTACAATGAGCAGTTCTTC

V: TRBV10-3
D: NA
size: NA
J: TRBJ1-1
CDR3: CAISEGQLLNTEAFF
DNA: TGTGCCATCAGTGAGGGACAGCTGTTGAACACTGAAGCTTTTTTT

V: TRBV27
D: NA
size: NA
J: TRBJ2-3
CDR3: CASSFFAGTSTDTQYF
DNA: TGTGCCAGCAGTTTTTTCGCGGGAACTAGCACAGATACGCAGTATTTT

V: TRBV2
D: NA
size: NA
J: TRBJ2-2
CDR3: CASSGSRTLNTGELFF
DNA: TGTGCCAGCAGTGGATCTCGTACATTAAACACCGGGGAGCTGTTTTTT

V: TRBV6-5
D: NA
size: NA
J: TRBJ2-7
CDR3: CASSYEGGSYEQYF
DNA: TGTGCCAGCAGTTACGAGGGGGGCTCCTACGAGCAGTACTTC

V: TRBV20-1
D: NA
size: NA
J: TRBJ2-3
CDR3: CSAQDQFWPDTQYF
DNA: TGCAGTGCACAGGACCAATTTTGGCCAGATACGCAGTATTTT

V: TRBV12-3/TRBV12-4
D: NA
size: few
J: TRBJ2-7
CDR3: CASSLPDDYEQYF
DNA: TGTGCCAGCAGCCTTCCCGACGATTACGAGCAGTACTTC

V: TRBV6-2/TRBV6-3
D: TRBD1
size: NA
J: TRBJ2-5
CDR3: CASLSGTVYQETQYF
DNA: TGTGCCAGCCTTTCCGGGACAGTGTACCAAGAGACCCAGTACTTC

V: TRBV9
D: NA
size: few
J: TRBJ2-1
CDR3: CASSGPTAGARNEQFF
DNA: TGTGCCAGCAGCGGGCCCACCGCGGGGGCCAGGAATGAGCAGTTCTTC

V: TRBV4-1
D: NA
size: few
J: TRBJ1-2
CDR3: CASSQDRAGLHYGYTF
DNA: TGCGCCAGCAGCCAAGATCGGGCAGGGCTGCACTATGGCTACACCTTC

V: TRBV30
D: NA
size: NA
J: TRBJ1-5
CDR3: CAWRENSNQPQHF
DNA: TGTGCCTGGAGGGAAAATAGCAATCAGCCCCAGCATTTT

V: TRBV18
D: NA
size: NA
J: TRBJ2-3
CDR3: CASSPPGKGYTDTQYF
DNA: TGTGCCAGCTCACCACCGGGGAAAGGGTACACAGATACGCAGTATTTT

V: TRBV12-3/TRBV12-4
D: NA
size: few
J: TRBJ2-7
CDR3: CASSGRTAEAYEQYF
DNA: TGTGCCAGCAGTGGGAGGACCGCTGAGGCGTACGAGCAGTACTTC

V: TRBV10-3
D: TRBD2
size: few
J: TRBJ2-1
CDR3: CAIRTSGNNNEQFF
DNA: TGTGCCATAAGGACTAGCGGGAATAACAATGAGCAGTTCTTC

V: TRBV11-2
D: NA
size: NA
J: TRBJ2-7
CDR3: CASTIRETSYEQYF
DNA: TGTGCCAGCACCATAAGGGAAACTTCCTACGAGCAGTACTTC

V: TRBV7-2
D: TRBD1
size: few
J: TRBJ2-5
CDR3: CASSFKDRVETQYF
DNA: TGTGCCAGCAGCTTTAAGGACAGGGTGGAGACCCAGTACTTC

V: TRBV4-1
D: TRBD2
size: NA
J: TRBJ2-1
CDR3: CASSQVLAGGPRFF
DNA: TGCGCCAGCAGCCAAGTATTAGCGGGGGGGCCTCGGTTCTTC

V: TRBV6-2/TRBV6-3
D: TRBD1
size: NA
J: TRBJ2-7
CDR3: CASSYEDRGSEQYF
DNA: TGTGCCAGCAGTTACGAGGACAGGGGAAGCGAGCAGTACTTC

V: TRBV6-1
D: TRBD1
size: NA
J: TRBJ1-6
CDR3: CASSDRGNSPLHF
DNA: TGTGCCAGCAGTGACAGGGGGAATTCACCCCTCCACTTT

V: TRBV20-1
D: NA
size: NA
J: TRBJ2-7
CDR3: CSARAPGISSYEQYF
DNA: TGCAGTGCTAGAGCCCCGGGTATAAGCTCCTACGAGCAGTACTTC

V: TRBV12-3/TRBV12-4
D: NA
size: many
J: TRBJ1-4
CDR3: CASSFGETNEKLFF
DNA: TGTGCCAGCAGTTTTGGGGAAACTAATGAAAAACTGTTTTTT

V: TRBV6-5
D: NA
size: NA
J: TRBJ1-2
CDR3: CASSYAGIYGYTF
DNA: TGTGCCAGCAGTTACGCGGGGATCTATGGCTACACCTTC

V: TRBV7-8
D: TRBD1
size: NA
J: TRBJ2-3
CDR3: CASSFYSGTGGTDTQYF
DNA: TGTGCCAGCAGCTTCTATTCCGGGACAGGGGGCACAGATACGCAGTATTTT

V: TRBV4-2
D: NA
size: many
J: TRBJ2-7
CDR3: CASSQDPSRVDEQYF
DNA: TGTGCCAGCAGCCAAGATCCTTCCCGAGTCGACGAGCAGTACTTC

V: TRBV7-2
D: NA
size: few
J: TRBJ2-5
CDR3: CASSPRRGRQETQYF
DNA: TGTGCCAGCAGCCCCCGGAGGGGGCGCCAAGAGACCCAGTACTTC

V: TRBV27
D: NA
size: NA
J: TRBJ2-1
CDR3: CASSLVPVDVRANEQFF
DNA: TGTGCCAGCAGTTTGGTCCCCGTAGATGTTAGGGCCAATGAGCAGTTCTTC

V: TRBV7-8
D: NA
size: NA
J: TRBJ1-3
CDR3: CASRPERGSGNTIYF
DNA: TGTGCCAGCAGGCCCGAGAGGGGCTCTGGAAACACCATATATTTT

V: TRBV27
D: TRBD1
size: NA
J: TRBJ2-5
CDR3: CASRPPGQGGETQYF
DNA: TGTGCCAGCAGACCTCCCGGACAGGGGGGAGAGACCCAGTACTTC

V: TRBV28
D: TRBD2
size: NA
J: TRBJ2-2
CDR3: CASSLSVLRTSGKSGELFF
DNA: TGTGCCAGCAGTTTATCCGTTCTCAGGACTAGCGGGAAGTCCGGGGAGCTGTTTTTT

V: TRBV5-1
D: NA
size: NA
J: TRBJ2-1
CDR3: CASSLGTPTEQFF
DNA: TGCGCCAGCAGCTTGGGGACTCCCACTGAGCAGTTCTTC

V: TRBV20-1
D: NA
size: few
J: TRBJ1-1
CDR3: CSASKGTEAEAFF
DNA: TGCAGTGCTAGTAAGGGCACGGAGGCTGAAGCTTTCTTT

V: TRBV3-1
D: NA
size: NA
J: TRBJ1-4
CDR3: CASSQGRPLATNEKLFF
DNA: TGTGCCAGCAGCCAGGGCAGACCACTTGCAACTAATGAAAAACTGTTTTTT

V: TRBV24-1
D: NA
size: NA
J: TRBJ2-3
CDR3: CATSDPGHTDTQYF
DNA: TGTGCCACCAGTGATCCTGGCCACACAGATACGCAGTATTTT

V: TRBV6-5
D: NA
size: NA
J: TRBJ1-5
CDR3: CASSSRALGGQPQHF
DNA: TGTGCCAGCAGTTCCCGGGCTTTAGGGGGTCAGCCCCAGCATTTT

V: TRBV7-2
D: NA
size: few
J: TRBJ2-5
CDR3: CASSAHTGIETQYF
DNA: TGTGCCAGCAGCGCACATACAGGGATAGAGACCCAGTACTTC

V: TRBV7-8
D: TRBD2
size: NA
J: TRBJ2-1
CDR3: CASSLFSQEWTSKVYNEQFF
DNA: TGTGCCAGCAGCTTATTTAGCCAGGAATGGACTAGTAAAGTTTACAATGAGCAGTTCTTC

V: TRBV12-3/TRBV12-4
D: TRBD1
size: many
J: TRBJ1-5
CDR3: CASRTGTGVNQPQHF
DNA: TGTGCCAGCAGAACCGGGACAGGGGTCAATCAGCCCCAGCATTTT

V: TRBV20-1
D: NA
size: NA
J: TRBJ1-3
CDR3: CSAARGSGNTIYF
DNA: TGCAGTGCAGCCAGGGGATCTGGAAACACCATATATTTT

V: TRBV12-3/TRBV12-4
D: TRBD1
size: few
J: TRBJ2-7
CDR3: CASSWGTGVEQYF
DNA: TGTGCCAGCAGTTGGGGGACAGGGGTCGAGCAGTACTTC

V: TRBV24-1
D: TRBD2
size: NA
J: TRBJ2-1
CDR3: CATSDFGGVQKSSYNEQFF
DNA: TGTGCCACCAGTGATTTCGGGGGGGTACAGAAGAGCTCCTACAATGAGCAGTTCTTC

V: TRBV20-1
D: TRBD2
size: few
J: TRBJ2-4
CDR3: CSAPGLAGGGMDIQYF
DNA: TGCAGTGCTCCGGGGTTAGCGGGGGGTGGTATGGACATTCAGTACTTC

V: TRBV9
D: TRBD1
size: many
J: TRBJ2-7
CDR3: CASSEGTGSYEQYF
DNA: TGTGCCAGCAGCGAAGGGACAGGGTCCTACGAGCAGTACTTC

V: TRBV6-1
D: NA
size: NA
J: TRBJ1-5
CDR3: CASSRDGAGNQPQHF
DNA: TGTGCCAGCAGCCGGGACGGAGCTGGGAATCAGCCCCAGCATTTT

V: TRBV5-5
D: TRBD2
size: few
J: TRBJ2-6
CDR3: CASSLRAAGSYVLTF
DNA: TGTGCCAGCAGCTTGCGGGCAGCGGGATCCTACGTCCTGACTTTC

V: TRBV20-1
D: TRBD2
size: many
J: TRBJ2-3
CDR3: CSARATGLAGVPSTTDTQYF
DNA: TGCAGTGCTAGGGCTACTGGACTAGCGGGAGTCCCCTCTACCACAGATACGCAGTATTTT

V: TRBV21-1
D: NA
size: NA
J: TRBJ2-3
CDR3: CASSKGITDTQYF
DNA: TGTGCCAGCAGCAAGGGCATCACAGATACGCAGTATTTT

V: TRBV4-2
D: TRBD1
size: NA
J: TRBJ2-2
CDR3: CASSHERGQGTGELFF
DNA: TGTGCCAGCAGCCATGAGAGGGGACAGGGAACCGGGGAGCTGTTTTTT

V: TRBV20-1
D: NA
size: NA
J: TRBJ1-1
CDR3: CSAPKWGTEAFF
DNA: TGCAGTGCCCCGAAATGGGGCACTGAAGCTTTCTTT